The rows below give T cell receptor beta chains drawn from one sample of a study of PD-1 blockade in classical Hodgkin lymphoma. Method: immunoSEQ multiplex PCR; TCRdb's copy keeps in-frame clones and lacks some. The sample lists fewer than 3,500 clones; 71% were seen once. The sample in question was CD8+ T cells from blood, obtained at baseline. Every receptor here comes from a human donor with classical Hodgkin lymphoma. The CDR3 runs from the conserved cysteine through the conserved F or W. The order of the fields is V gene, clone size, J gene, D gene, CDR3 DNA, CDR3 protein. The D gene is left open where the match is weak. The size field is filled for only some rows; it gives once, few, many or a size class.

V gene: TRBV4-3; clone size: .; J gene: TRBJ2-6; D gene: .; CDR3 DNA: TGCGCCAGCAGCCGATTCGGTACAGGGCCTGGGGCCAACGTCCTGACTTTC; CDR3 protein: CASSRFGTGPGANVLTF
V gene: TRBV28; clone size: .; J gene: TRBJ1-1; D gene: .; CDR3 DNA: TGTGCCAGCAGTCTAGGTGGGGAGGGGAACACTGAAGCTTTCTTT; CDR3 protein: CASSLGGEGNTEAFF
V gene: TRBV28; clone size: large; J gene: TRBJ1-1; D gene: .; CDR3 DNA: TGTGCCAGCAGTTTAGAGTGGCTCCAGAACACTGAAGCTTTCTTT; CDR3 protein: CASSLEWLQNTEAFF
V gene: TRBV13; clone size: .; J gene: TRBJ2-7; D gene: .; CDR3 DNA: TGTGCCAGCAGCTTAGCGGGTACCTACGAGCAGTACTTC; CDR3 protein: CASSLAGTYEQYF
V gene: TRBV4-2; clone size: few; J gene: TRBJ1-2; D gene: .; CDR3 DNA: TGTGCCAGCAGCCAAGAGGTAACCGGGCCCGGCTACACCTTC; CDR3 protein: CASSQEVTGPGYTF
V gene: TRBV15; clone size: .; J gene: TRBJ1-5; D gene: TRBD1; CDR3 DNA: TGTGCCACCAGCGAATGGACAGGTGGATATAGCAATCAGCCCCAGCATTTT; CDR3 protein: CATSEWTGGYSNQPQHF
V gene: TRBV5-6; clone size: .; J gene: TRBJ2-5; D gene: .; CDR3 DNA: TGTGCCAGCAGCTCGCGACAGCCCCGGTACCAAGAGACCCAGTACTTC; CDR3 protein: CASSSRQPRYQETQYF
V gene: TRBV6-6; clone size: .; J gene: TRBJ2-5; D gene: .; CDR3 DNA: TGTGCCAGCAGTTACTCTTCCTGGTCGGAGACCCAGTACTTC; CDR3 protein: CASSYSSWSETQYF
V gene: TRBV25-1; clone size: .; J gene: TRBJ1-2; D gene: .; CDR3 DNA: TGTGCCAGCAGCGCGGGGACCCTCGTAACCTTC; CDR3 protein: CASSAGTLVTF
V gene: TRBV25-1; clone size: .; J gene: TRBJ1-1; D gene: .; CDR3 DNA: TGTGCCAGCAGTGAGGGACTAAGGACTGAAGCTTTCTTT; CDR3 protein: CASSEGLRTEAFF
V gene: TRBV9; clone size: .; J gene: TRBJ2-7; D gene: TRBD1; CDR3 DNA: TGTGCCAGCAGCCCGACAGGGGACTTCTGGTACGAGCAGTACTTC; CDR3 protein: CASSPTGDFWYEQYF